Presented here are 22 T cell receptor beta chains from one specimen sequenced in a study of T-cell reconstitution after alpha-beta-depleted transplantation in children. Researchers prepared the TCRbeta library using unique molecular identifiers, the study reports. TCRdb analysed the PCR reads with MiXCR anew, one entry per CDR3 protein. The sample includes about 580,000 distinct CDR3 sequences, over 20% of them seen just once. This material consisted of PBMCs, taken before TCRalphabeta/CD19-depleted stem cell transplant. These receptors all come from a boy under three years old with Wiskott-Aldrich syndrome, due to receive a stem cell transplant.

The rearrangement links TRBV4-2 to TRBJ2-5, with 7 bases lining up with TRBD1. J lost 5 bases, V lost 4 bases, and 13 bases had no gene match. CDR3 length: 16 amino acids. Germline V gene lookup returns CDR1 LGHNA and CDR2 YNFKEQ. Written as DNA, the CDR3 is TGTGCCAGCAGCCGCCCCCAACAGGGGTATGATGAGACCCAGTACTTC. Its protein is CASSRPQQGYDETQYF.

The V and J genes are TRBV7-2 and TRBJ2-6; no firm D call. Trimming pared 3 bases from V and 1 base from J, leaving 4 bases between. Germline V gene lookup returns CDR1 SGHTA and CDR2 FQGNSA. The CDR3 loop spans 14 amino acids. The chain's CDR3 is CASSFWSGANVLTF. Written as DNA, the CDR3 is TGTGCCAGCAGCTTCTGGTCTGGGGCCAACGTCCTGACTTTC.

The chain uses TRBV30 and TRBJ1-3, with D unresolved. Trimming removed 2 bases at V and 4 bases at J, with 12 bases between. CDR1 and CDR2 from the germline V gene are GTSNPN and SVGIG (reference sequence). There are 14 residues in the CDR3. The CDR3: CAWSSLTGGNTIYF. The CDR3 DNA reads TGTGCCTGGAGTTCTCTAACCGGGGGAAACACCATATATTTT.

This sequence joins TRBV20-1 and TRBJ2-7; 9 positions agree with TRBD1. Germline trimming cut 3 bases from V and 4 bases from J; bases unmatched to any gene: 4. Germline V gene sequence: CDR1 DFQATT, CDR2 SNEGSKA (reference sequence). The CDR3 is 13 residues long. The CDR3 DNA reads TGCAGTGCTAGTGGGACAGGGAAGTACGAGCAGTACTTC. Translating gives CSASGTGKYEQYF.

The V call is TRBV10-2, the J call TRBJ2-2; TRBD2 matches 13 bases. The junction had 10 bases not matched to a gene; V was cut back by 3 bases and J by 6 bases. Per the germline V gene, CDR1 is WSHSY and CDR2 is SAAADI. CDR3 length: 18 amino acids. As DNA, the CDR3 is TGCGCCAGCAGTGACAATGGACTAGCGGGAGTTTTGTCCGGGGAGCTGTTTTTT. Protein sequence: CASSDNGLAGVLSGELFF.

The chain couples TRBV7-7 to TRBJ2-5; TRBD2 aligns across 8 bases. The germline V gene encodes CDR1 SSHAT and CDR2 FNYEAQ (reference sequence). With 8 bases clipped from V and 1 base from J, the junction kept 6 bases outside the gene matches. The CDR3 consists of 14 residues. CDR3 sequence reads: CASGREGPQETQYF. CDR3 in DNA: TGTGCCAGCGGCCGGGAGGGCCCCCAAGAGACCCAGTACTTC.

This clonotype has a handful of counts. This chain links TRBV20-1 with TRBJ1-6; tentatively, D is TRBD1 (5 bases). The CDR3 has 13 amino acids. Per germline, CDR1 DFQATT and CDR2 SNEGSKA (reference sequence). With 3 bases removed from V and 9 bases from J, the gap between germline ends came to 12 bases. The CDR3 coding sequence is TGCAGTGCTAGTCGGGGGAGAGGTTCACCCCTCCACTTT. Its protein product is CSASRGRGSPLHF.

The rearrangement uses TRBV4-1 and TRBJ1-6; D is unresolved. Germline CDR1 reads MGHRA; CDR2 reads YSYEKL. This CDR3 comprises 16 residues. Trimming pared 0 bases from V and 2 bases from J, leaving 8 bases between. The CDR3: CASSQEGTAYNSPLHF. The CDR3 bases are TGCGCCAGCAGCCAAGAAGGAACAGCCTATAATTCACCCCTCCACTTT.

V usage is TRBV7-9 and J usage is TRBJ2-1; D may be TRBD2 (6 bases). Trimming pared 5 bases from V and 9 bases from J, leaving 17 bases between. The CDR3 contains 14 residues. Per germline, CDR1 SEHNR and CDR2 FQNEAQ (reference sequence). CDR3 residues: CASSSDREFAEQFF. Here the CDR3 DNA reads TGTGCCAGCAGCAGTGATCGGGAGTTTGCTGAGCAGTTCTTC.

The genes are TRBV19 and TRBJ2-4; 10 positions agree with TRBD1. This CDR3 is built from 16 residues. Per germline, CDR1 LNHDA and CDR2 SQIVND (reference sequence). The J segment lost 6 bases and the V segment lost 5 bases, leaving 10 bases of the junction unmatched. The CDR3 DNA reads as TGTGCCAGTAGTGCTCCCGGGACAGGGGTCGGAAACATTCAGTACTTC. This gives the protein CASSAPGTGVGNIQYF. Full variable domain (remainder filled in from reference TRBV19 and TRBJ2-4): DGGITQSPKYLFRKEGQNVTLSCEQNLNHDAMYWYRQDPGQGLRLIYYSQIVNDFQKGDIAEGYSVSREKKESFPLTVTSAQKNPTAFYLCASSAPGTGVGNIQYFGAGTRLSVL.

The chain is built from TRBV7-6 and TRBJ2-7; the D gene could be TRBD1 or TRBD2 (5 bases each). Looked up from germline, CDR1 is SGHVS and CDR2 is FNYEAQ. V was cut by 5 bases and J by 5 bases, with 22 bases left in between. This CDR3 contains 16 residues. The CDR3 DNA follows: TGTGCCAGCAGCATGGGGACGCCTGACTTCAGGGACGAGCAGTACTTC. It translates to CASSMGTPDFRDEQYF.

This clonotype was detected only a few times. CDR3 in DNA: TGCGCCAGCAGCGCCGGGAGTCCTTCACCCCTCCACTTT. Its protein is CASSAGSPSPLHF. This sequence joins TRBV5-1 and TRBJ1-6; unclear D gene. Trimming left V 4 bases short and J 9 bases short, with 11 bases between. From germline, CDR1 is SGHRS and CDR2 YFSETQ. CDR3 length equals 13 residues.

The CDR3 DNA reads as TGTGCCATCAGAACTAGCGGGGGGAACACAGATACGCAGTATTTT. As protein: CAIRTSGGNTDTQYF. This sequence joins TRBV10-3 and TRBJ2-3, with 12 bases aligning to TRBD2. Losses at the gene ends were 6 bases for V and 2 bases for J; bases not matched to a gene: 3. Germline lookup yields CDR1 ENHRY and CDR2 SYGVKD. This CDR3 is built from 15 residues.

V is TRBV5-1 and J is TRBJ1-1, with TRBD1 matching 8 bases. Unmatched junction bases numbered 11, after V lost 4 bases and J lost 0 bases. Germline values: CDR1 SGHRS, CDR2 YFSETQ. This CDR3 region has 17 residues. The DNA of the CDR3 is TGCGCCAGCAGCCCGGTCGGACAGGGATACATGAACACTGAAGCTTTCTTT. Its translation: CASSPVGQGYMNTEAFF.

The rearrangement joins TRBV20-1 to TRBJ2-3; the D is unclear. This CDR3 contains 13 residues. Germline-derived CDR1 and CDR2 are DFQATT and SNEGSKA (reference sequence). Deletions cut 2 bases from V and 3 bases from J, with 9 bases between. CDR3 coding DNA: TGCAGTGCTAGATTTCACGCTACAGATACGCAGTATTTT. Translated: CSARFHATDTQYF.

The chain links TRBV5-1 to TRBJ1-4; D is unresolved. CDR3 length equals 15 residues. V lost 2 bases and J 8 bases, leaving 16 bases between the germline ends. Germline V gene sequence: CDR1 SGHRS, CDR2 YFSETQ. As DNA, the CDR3 is TGCGCCAGCAGCTTAGAAGACGGTAGACTGGAAAAACTGTTTTTT. Its protein is CASSLEDGRLEKLFF.

This clonotype was picked up a small number of times. This chain connects TRBV3-1 to TRBJ2-6; TRBD2 aligns across 12 bases. CDR3 size: 18 residues. The V and J ends lost 4 bases and 4 bases, in that order; junction bases with no gene match: 8. CDR1 LGHDT and CDR2 YNNKEL come from the germline V gene (reference sequence). This CDR3 reads CASSRWTSGISGANVLTF. The CDR3 coding sequence is TGTGCCAGCAGCCGATGGACTAGCGGGATTTCGGGGGCCAACGTCCTGACTTTC.

The chain has TRBV6-1 and TRBJ2-7; either TRBD1 or TRBD2 may fit D (5 bases each). In germline, CDR1 is MNHNS, CDR2 SASEGT. This CDR3 is 14 amino acids long. The V gene lost 6 bases and the J gene lost 3 bases, with 15 bases spanning the gap. CDR3 amino acids: CASSPRDRYYEQYF. DNA for the CDR3: TGTGCCAGCAGCCCACGGGACCGATACTACGAGCAGTACTTC.

The chain employs TRBV2 and TRBJ2-1; 8 bases are a match to TRBD1. This CDR3 has 13 residues. Germline CDR1 and CDR2: SNHLY and FYNNEI. V trimming: 4 bases; J trimming: 8 bases; junction bases outside the gene matches: 4. CDR3 in amino acids: CASSVGQGYEQFF. DNA of the CDR3: TGTGCCAGCAGTGTAGGACAGGGCTATGAGCAGTTCTTC.

The rearrangement uses TRBV5-5 and TRBJ2-5, with D hard to call. Germline values: CDR1 SGHKS, CDR2 YYEKEE (reference sequence). The CDR3 covers 14 residues. V dropped 2 bases and J dropped 2 bases, with 10 bases sitting between them. CDR3 in amino acids: CASSFMADQETQYF. The CDR3 coding sequence is TGTGCCAGCAGCTTCATGGCAGATCAAGAGACCCAGTACTTC.

The CDR3: CASSLFRGQGLNTEAFF. The CDR3 region has the DNA TGTGCCAGCAGCTTATTCAGGGGACAGGGGCTGAACACTGAAGCTTTCTTT. The chain has TRBV7-9 and TRBJ1-1, with 10 bases that match TRBD1. Trimming cost V 2 bases and J 0 bases; bases outside gene matches: 6. The CDR3 is 17 residues long. Looked up from germline, CDR1 is SEHNR and CDR2 is FQNEAQ (reference sequence).

This clonotype was picked up a small number of times. This CDR3 reads CASSYYGTEYYEQYF. The CDR3 DNA is TGTGCCAGCAGTTATTATGGGACTGAATATTACGAGCAGTACTTC. V is TRBV6-5 and J is TRBJ2-7, with a weak D call TRBD2 (6 bases). The CDR3 spans 15 residues. The V gene's germline CDR1 is MNHEY and CDR2 SVGAGI. Trimming shortened V by 3 bases and J by 4 bases, and 16 bases separated the two germline ends.